These 16 T cell receptor beta chains originate from one sample sequenced in a study of shared clonotypes between healthy human individuals. Only in-frame clones appear in the TCRdb table, and some are missing; sequencing was by immunoSEQ multiplex PCR. The data hold under 600,000 clones, with more than 95% observed a single time. Sequencing was carried out using naive CD4+ T cells sorted from blood. As to subset: CD45RA+ positively selected. These receptors were obtained from a young woman in good health.

This chain links TRBV6-5 with TRBJ2-5; possible D gene TRBD1, 6 bases. The germline V and J ends were trimmed by 5 bases and 2 bases, with 15 bases remaining between them. The CDR3 runs to 15 residues. The V gene's germline CDR1 is MNHEY and CDR2 SVGAGI. This chain's CDR3 is CASSRKPGQQETQYF. The CDR3 nucleotides are TGTGCCAGCAGTCGAAAACCGGGACAACAAGAGACCCAGTACTTC.

This clone was recorded a few times. The chain uses TRBV5-1 and TRBJ1-5, with D maybe TRBD1 (5 bases). Germline V CDR1 and CDR2: SGHRS, YFSETQ. The CDR3 loop spans 15 amino acids. The V and J ends lost 3 bases and 5 bases respectively, with 15 bases between them. The CDR3 reads CASSSEGQGHQPQHF. CDR3 DNA sequence: TGCGCCAGCAGCTCAGAGGGGCAGGGCCATCAGCCCCAGCATTTT.

J is TRBJ1-2 and V is TRBV5-1; TRBD1 might be the D (5 bases). The CDR3 covers 14 residues. The V and J ends lost 0 bases and 7 bases respectively, with 13 bases between them. Germline CDR1 and CDR2: SGHRS and YFSETQ. The CDR3: CASSLAGQGSGYTF. CDR3 DNA sequence: TGCGCCAGCAGCTTGGCCGGCCAGGGCTCTGGCTACACCTTC.

The rearrangement joins TRBV7-8 to TRBJ2-7; TRBD1 matches at 7 bases. CDR3 size: 14 residues. J gave up 4 bases and V 5 bases, and 8 bases lay outside the gene matches. Germline CDR1 SGHVS, CDR2 FQNEAQ. The CDR3 region is CASSPRTGQYEQYF. The CDR3 DNA reads as TGTGCCAGCAGCCCCCGGACAGGCCAATACGAGCAGTACTTC.

The genes are TRBV6-1 and TRBJ1-5, with D maybe TRBD1 (6 bases). The CDR3 has 12 residues. Germline CDR1 and CDR2: MNHNS and SASEGT. V lost 10 bases and J 7 bases, leaving 14 bases between the germline ends. The CDR3 coding sequence is TGTGCCATAACAGGGTTGGGCCAGCCCCAGCATTTT. Its protein is CAITGLGQPQHF.

This rearrangement joins TRBV7-2 to TRBJ1-1, with no clear D. CDR1 SGHTA and CDR2 FQGNSA come from the germline V gene. V was pared by 4 bases and J by 1 base, with 13 bases between. This CDR3 is 15 amino acids long. The CDR3 loop reads CASSSPRLRNTEAFF. The DNA for the CDR3 is TGTGCCAGCAGCTCTCCTCGGCTGAGGAACACTGAAGCTTTCTTT.

The V call is TRBV6-5, the J call TRBJ2-7, with D possibly matching TRBD2 (5 bases). The CDR3 is 14 amino acids. Trimming removed 6 bases at V and 2 bases at J, with 14 bases between. Germline V CDR1 and CDR2: MNHEY, SVGAGI. Here the CDR3 reads CASRRASEAYEQYF. Here the CDR3 DNA reads TGTGCCAGCAGGAGGGCCAGCGAAGCCTACGAGCAGTACTTC.

The rearrangement joins TRBV6-4 to TRBJ2-2; D is perhaps TRBD2 (5 bases). The CDR3 runs 14 residues. Trimming took 5 bases from V and 0 from J, leaving 7 bases between them. Germline V lookup: CDR1 MRHNA, CDR2 SNTAGT. Here the CDR3 DNA reads TGTGCCAGCAGTACGACTACGAACACCGGGGAGCTGTTTTTT. It is translated as CASSTTTNTGELFF.

This chain joins TRBV6-4 and TRBJ1-2, with D perhaps matching TRBD1 (5 bases). This CDR3 comprises 14 residues. Germline V gene sequence: CDR1 MRHNA, CDR2 SNTAGT. Trimming took 0 bases from V and 4 from J, leaving 9 bases between them. In DNA form, the CDR3 reads TGTGCCAGCAGTGACTCGAGCAGGGCCTATGGCTACACCTTC. Translation gives CASSDSSRAYGYTF.

The genes are TRBV11-2 and TRBJ2-7; D perhaps matches TRBD2 (5 bases). Germline lookup yields CDR1 SGHAT and CDR2 FQNNGV. V lost 1 base to trimming and J lost 3 bases, with 13 bases between them. The CDR3 extends over 15 amino acids. CDR3 protein: CASSLARVGSYEQYF. The CDR3 DNA reads TGTGCCAGCAGCTTAGCGAGGGTGGGGAGCTACGAGCAGTACTTC.

CDR3 residues: CAWSKGFQPQHF. The DNA of the CDR3 is TGTGCCTGGAGTAAGGGTTTCCAGCCCCAGCATTTT. The chain is built from TRBV30 and TRBJ1-5; D remains ambiguous. Trimming removed 2 bases from V and 7 bases from J, with 9 bases in between. CDR1 and CDR2 from the germline V gene are GTSNPN and SVGIG (reference sequence). The CDR3 is 12 residues long.

This clone was counted a single time. CDR3 nucleotides: TGTGCCAGCAGTGAAGACAGGGTGGGTAACTATGGCTACACCTTC. Protein: CASSEDRVGNYGYTF. The J gene is TRBJ1-2, the V gene TRBV2, with D perhaps TRBD1 (6 bases). The CDR3 runs 15 residues. The germline V and J ends were trimmed by 1 base and 1 base, with 10 bases remaining between them. From germline, CDR1 is SNHLY and CDR2 FYNNEI.

The chain combines TRBV2 with TRBJ1-1, with TRBD1 identical over 11 bases. This CDR3 spans 13 amino acids. The J segment lost 6 bases and the V segment lost 9 bases, leaving 6 bases of the junction unmatched. CDR1 and CDR2 (germline): SNHLY, FYNNEI. The CDR3, as DNA: TGTGCCAGAGGACAGGGGGCGCGTGCTGAAGCTTTCTTT. It is translated as CARGQGARAEAFF.

The J gene is TRBJ2-1, the V gene TRBV5-1; D is uncertain. V lost 3 bases, J lost 5 bases, and 9 bases lay in between. The germline gives CDR1 SGHRS, CDR2 YFSETQ. The CDR3 totals 13 residues. The CDR3 DNA reads as TGCGCCAGCAGCTACGGACCAAACAATGAGCAGTTCTTC. Amino acids: CASSYGPNNEQFF.

The chain carries TRBV18 and TRBJ2-5; 8 bases match TRBD2. Germline CDR1 KGHSH, CDR2 LQKENI. The CDR3 extends over 13 amino acids. V shed 2 bases and J 9 bases; nucleotides not matched to a gene: 5. The CDR3 region is CASSPDWREAQYF. The CDR3 DNA reads TGTGCCAGCTCACCAGACTGGCGGGAGGCCCAGTACTTC.

V gene TRBV7-9 combines with J gene TRBJ2-1; tentatively, D is TRBD1 or TRBD2 (5 bases each). The CDR3 has 15 amino acids. Germline CDR1 is SEHNR and CDR2 is FQNEAQ (reference sequence). With 5 bases removed from V and 8 bases from J, the gap between germline ends came to 19 bases. This chain's CDR3 is CASSQMGHGDDEQFF. The CDR3 coding sequence is TGTGCCAGCAGCCAGATGGGGCATGGGGACGATGAGCAGTTCTTC.